This T cell receptor (beta chain) was retrieved from a study of CD8 T cells in Susac syndrome. The CDR3 totals 17 residues. V dropped 4 bases and J dropped 2 bases, with 18 bases sitting between them. CDR1 and CDR2 from the germline V gene are MGHRA and YSYEKL. After extraction with the RNeasy kit, roughly 0.45 to 1 ug of the RNA was reverse transcribed using random hexamers. TCRdb processed the immunoSEQ multiplex PCR reads anew with MiXCR; each CDR3 protein has one entry. The data hold about 210,000 distinct CDR3 sequences, with roughly 96% observed a single time. The clonotype comes from a human donor with multiple sclerosis. The chain couples TRBV4-1 to TRBJ1-5; no firm D call. Source material: CD4+ T cells from PBMCs. The CDR3 DNA reads as TGCGCCAGCAGCCCCCTTATAAGAGTTTCGGGCAATCAGCCCCAGCATTTT. It is translated as CASSPLIRVSGNQPQHF.